A single sample gave rise to the 20 T cell receptor beta chains below, sequenced in a study of blood T cell repertoires in COVID-19. Repertoires were generated with immunoSEQ multiplex PCR, while TCRdb's copy carries only in-frame clones and drops some. Of roughly 7,100 clones in the sample, 80% to 90% were seen once. Sequencing was carried out using peripheral blood. The origin of the receptors is a man in his sixties or seventies with active COVID-19.

The chain combines TRBV30 with TRBJ2-1, with D possibly being TRBD2 (5 bases). Germline V CDR1 and CDR2: GTSNPN, SVGIG (reference sequence). V was clipped by 7 bases and J by 8 bases, with 18 bases between them. The CDR3 is made up of 13 amino acids. The CDR3 protein is CASRTRIGDEQFF. Here the CDR3 DNA reads TGTGCCTCCAGAACTAGGATCGGCGATGAGCAGTTCTTC.

The chain links TRBV6-6 to TRBJ2-7, with D possibly being TRBD1 (6 bases). Germline loops: CDR1 MNHNY, CDR2 SVGAGI (reference sequence). There are 15 residues in the CDR3. With 6 bases removed from V and 1 base from J, the gap between germline ends came to 16 bases. The CDR3 protein is CASRDGQIKSYEQYF. The CDR3 DNA sequence: TGTGCCAGCAGGGACGGACAGATAAAATCCTACGAGCAGTACTTC.

V is TRBV7-2 and J is TRBJ1-1, with D possibly matching TRBD1 (5 bases). CDR3 length: 14 amino acids. Deletions cut 4 bases from V and 0 bases from J, with 9 bases between. Germline V gene lookup returns CDR1 SGHTA and CDR2 FQGNSA. The CDR3: CASSSGLMNTEAFF. The CDR3 DNA sequence: TGTGCCAGCAGCTCAGGGTTGATGAACACTGAAGCTTTCTTT. Drawing the rest from reference TRBV7-2 and TRBJ1-1, the complete variable domain is GAGVSQSPSNKVTEKGKDVELRCDPISGHTALYWYRQSLGQGLEFLIYFQGNSAPDKSGLPSDRFSAERTGGSVSTLTIQRTQQEDSAVYLCASSSGLMNTEAFFGQGTRLTVV.

The genes are TRBV5-6 and TRBJ2-1; tentatively, D is TRBD2 (6 bases). Trimming took off 1 base at V and 7 bases at J, with 12 bases between the two ends. The CDR3 is made up of 14 amino acids. CDR1 and CDR2 (germline): SGHDT, YYEEEE. The CDR3 sequence: CASSLLVADNEQFF. CDR3 nucleotide sequence: TGTGCCAGCAGCTTGTTGGTAGCGGATAATGAGCAGTTCTTC.

V is TRBV3-1 (or the pseudogene TRBV3-2) and J is TRBJ2-1; TRBD2 matches 11 bases. The CDR3 sequence is 15 residues long. V lost 4 bases and J lost 6; bases outside the gene matches: 5. Germline-derived CDR1 and CDR2 are LGHDT and YNNKEL (reference sequence). The CDR3 coding sequence is TGTGCCAGCAGCCCTCTAGCGGGGGGACCCAATGAGCAGTTCTTC. This gives the protein CASSPLAGGPNEQFF.

This chain connects TRBV6-6 to TRBJ2-1, with 8 bases matching TRBD2. Germline CDR1 MNHNY, CDR2 SVGAGI (reference sequence). The CDR3 totals 15 residues. The J segment lost 2 bases and the V segment lost 5 bases, leaving 5 bases of the junction unmatched. CDR3 region: CASSQGLDTYNEQFF. CDR3 bases: TGTGCCAGCAGTCAGGGACTAGATACCTACAATGAGCAGTTCTTC.

The CDR3 nucleotides are TGTGCCAGCAGCTTAGATTTCGGGACAGGCGAAGGCTACACCTTC. Its protein is CASSLDFGTGEGYTF. The chain links TRBV7-2 to TRBJ1-2, with 8 bases matching TRBD1. The CDR3 runs 15 residues. The junction had 9 bases not matched to a gene; V was cut back by 1 base and J by 8 bases. The germline gives CDR1 SGHTA, CDR2 FQGNSA.

This clone was observed a few times. The chain uses TRBV5-1 and TRBJ1-1; the D gene is possibly TRBD1 (6 bases). V lost 4 bases and J lost 1, with 14 bases in between. The CDR3 consists of 15 residues. Germline V gives CDR1 SGHRS, CDR2 YFSETQ. DNA for the CDR3: TGCGCCAGCAGCGCATTACAGGGTACGAACACTGAAGCTTTCTTT. Protein: CASSALQGTNTEAFF.

The chain recombines TRBV4-2 with TRBJ2-2; 8 nucleotides line up with TRBD2. Germline V lookup: CDR1 LGHNA, CDR2 YNFKEQ. This CDR3 is 17 amino acids long. V shed 1 base, J shed 0 bases, and the junction held 4 bases outside the gene matches. The chain's CDR3 is CASSQGGRGANTGELFF. In DNA, the CDR3 is TGTGCCAGCAGCCAAGGCGGGCGGGGGGCGAACACCGGGGAGCTGTTTTTT.

This clone was seen just once. DNA of the CDR3: TGTGCCAGCAGTTACTCGACAGGGATGAACACTGAAGCTTTCTTT. This gives the protein CASSYSTGMNTEAFF. The rearrangement links TRBV6-5 to TRBJ1-1; 7 bases are a match to TRBD1. Unmatched junction bases numbered 1, after V lost 0 bases and J lost 0 bases. CDR1 is MNHEY, CDR2 SVGAGI, per germline. This CDR3 region has 15 residues.

The V and J genes are TRBV7-2 and TRBJ2-2, with 8 nucleotides matching TRBD2. V dropped 5 bases and J dropped 0; count of bases not matched to a gene: 8. The germline V gene encodes CDR1 SGHTA and CDR2 FQGNSA. CDR3 length: 17 amino acids. The DNA of the CDR3 is TGTGCCAGCAGCCTAGGGCGGCGGGGGGCGAACACCGGGGAGCTGTTTTTT. Translated: CASSLGRRGANTGELFF.

The chain carries TRBV5-1 and TRBJ2-3; 9 bases are shared with TRBD2. The germline CDR1 and CDR2 sequences are SGHRS and YFSETQ. Losses at the gene ends were 0 bases for V and 3 bases for J; bases not matched to a gene: 5. This CDR3 contains 16 residues. This CDR3 reads CASSLVGGGATDTQYF. The CDR3, as DNA: TGCGCCAGCAGCTTGGTGGGCGGGGGGGCTACAGATACGCAGTATTTT.

The gene calls are TRBV7-3 and TRBJ2-5; maybe TRBD2 (7 bases). V lost 5 bases, J lost 3 bases, and 16 bases lay in between. CDR1 and CDR2 from the germline V gene are SGHTA and FQGTGA. This CDR3 contains 15 residues. The DNA of the CDR3 is TGTGCCAGCAGCCCCGAGAGAGGGGGGGAAGAGACCCAGTACTTC. This gives the protein CASSPERGGEETQYF. Together with reference TRBV7-3 and TRBJ2-5, the CDR3 gives the full variable domain: GAGVSQTPSNKVTEKGKYVELRCDPISGHTALYWYRQSLGQGPEFLIYFQGTGAADDSGLPNDRFFAVRPEGSVSTLKIQRTERGDSAVYLCASSPERGGEETQYFGPGTRLLVL.

CDR3 sequence: CASSESGRGNEQFF. CDR3 bases: TGTGCCAGCAGTGAATCGGGCAGGGGCAATGAGCAGTTCTTC. This chain connects TRBV6-1 to TRBJ2-1, with D perhaps matching TRBD1 (6 bases). The CDR3 runs to 14 residues. The ends were cut back, 2 bases at V and 6 bases at J, with 11 bases in the middle. Germline V gene data show CDR1 as MNHNS and CDR2 as SASEGT.

The CDR3 protein is CASSPKTNRGRVTGELFF. In nucleotides, the CDR3 is TGTGCCAGTAGTCCCAAGACAAACAGGGGGCGGGTTACCGGGGAGCTGTTTTTT. This rearrangement joins TRBV19 to TRBJ2-2, with 9 bases aligning to TRBD1. CDR3 size: 18 residues. The J segment lost 5 bases and the V segment lost 5 bases, leaving 15 bases of the junction unmatched. Germline V gene data show CDR1 as LNHDA and CDR2 as SQIVND (reference sequence).

In regard to this clone: The sample holds other DNA sequences that translate to the same CDR3. The chain links TRBV11-2 to TRBJ2-1; D gene uncertain. V was cut by 1 base and J by 6 bases, with 10 bases left in between. Germline V lookup: CDR1 SGHAT, CDR2 FQNNGV. The CDR3 spans 14 residues. The chain's CDR3 is CASSLAGRVNEQFF. CDR3 nucleotide sequence: TGTGCCAGCAGCTTAGCTGGGCGTGTCAATGAGCAGTTCTTC.

V is TRBV18 and J is TRBJ1-3, with D possibly matching TRBD1 (6 bases). Trimming cost V 3 bases and J 1 base, with 19 bases left between them. This CDR3 has 18 residues. Germline V lookup: CDR1 KGHSH, CDR2 LQKENI. This chain's CDR3 is CASSPSMTGGASGNTIYF. CDR3 nucleotides: TGTGCCAGCTCACCCTCCATGACGGGGGGGGCATCTGGAAACACCATATATTTT.

The chain recombines TRBV5-1 with TRBJ1-5, with TRBD1 matching over 7 bases. From germline, CDR1 is SGHRS and CDR2 YFSETQ. V gave up 4 bases and J gave up 2 bases; unmatched junction bases: 3. The CDR3 contains 14 residues. CDR3 sequence (DNA): TGCGCCAGCAGCCTTACAGGGGGCAATCAGCCCCAGCATTTT. This translates into CASSLTGGNQPQHF.

V gene TRBV6-2 or TRBV6-3 combines with J gene TRBJ2-5, with D perhaps TRBD2 (6 bases). From germline, CDR1 is MNHEY and CDR2 SVGEGT. V dropped 4 bases and J dropped 5 bases, with 17 bases sitting between them. The CDR3 runs 15 residues. CDR3: CASSLLPPGGETQYF. In DNA form, the CDR3 reads TGTGCCAGCAGTTTGCTCCCCCCAGGAGGGGAGACCCAGTACTTC.

This clone was recorded a few times. This rearrangement joins TRBV5-1 to TRBJ1-5; 12 bases line up with TRBD1. The germline V gene has CDR1 SGHRS and CDR2 YFSETQ. Unmatched junction bases numbered 12, after V lost 3 bases and J lost 5 bases. There are 18 residues in the CDR3. As DNA, the CDR3 is TGCGCCAGCAGCTCGCACCGGGACAGGGGGCGAGGGGATCAGCCCCAGCATTTT. Amino acids: CASSSHRDRGRGDQPQHF.